The entry below describes one T cell receptor beta chain. This clonotype was found many times. The clone's antigen remains unknown. No base quality information exists; no much larger clone differs at one position. This entry comes from a study of T cells in Graves' hyperthyroidism and ophthalmopathy (dated by TCRdb to between 2019 and 2020). The study in broad terms: Peripheral blood was collected at initial diagnosis, before any treatment. To identify distinguishing TCR V-J signatures, a discovery cohort of about 100 patients was used, comprising 40 to 45 with Graves' ophthalmopathy and around 57 with stable Graves' hyperthyroidism. Whether ophthalmopathy could be predicted prospectively was tested in an independent validation cohort made up of some 20 hyperthyroidism patients plus 17 patients who later progressed to ophthalmopathy. The approximately 90 discovery patients were randomly split 7:3 into training and test sets. In about 6 Graves' hyperthyroidism patients, the study also compared T-cell repertoires from thyroid tissue with T-cell repertoires from blood. After blood sampling, hyperthyroidism patients were treated with methimazole at a starting dose of 30 mg daily, and ophthalmopathy patients were treated with high-dose intravenous methylprednisolone. The paper describes TCR Vbeta CDR3 sequencing of roughly 130 peripheral blood samples, made up of approximately 40 ophthalmopathy patients, more than 70 hyperthyroidism patients and roughly 17 progressor patients. Summary of the overall study and its limitations: Ophthalmopathy was separated from stable hyperthyroidism by a 13 V-J signature model, with approximately 90% sensitivity and 81% to 82% specificity obtained in cross-validation and 80%/75% obtained in testing. No statistical method was used to fix the sample size in advance, and group allocation was not hidden from the investigators. Most expanded thyroid clonotypes (frequency above 0.001) were also detected in blood, suggesting blood repertoires may reflect thyroid immune responses. In validation, the model predicted progression to ophthalmopathy with approximately 70% sensitivity and roughly 75% specificity, a median of around 6.6 months before onset.

Stable Graves' hyperthyroidism was defined as no progression to ophthalmopathy during 18 months of follow-up. The hyperthyroidism patients were between 18 and 65 years old and newly diagnosed, with a disease duration of less than 2 months. Any patient with an uncontrolled infection, another autoimmune disease, pregnancy or lactation was excluded. Clinical symptoms, serum thyroxine and TRAb, thyroid ultrasound, and orbital computed tomography formed the basis for the diagnoses. Ficoll-Paque density gradient centrifugation was used to isolate PBMCs from about 10 ml of fresh peripheral blood. Total RNA was extracted with Trizol reagent, and quality was checked on an Agilent 2100 Bioanalyzer. The TCR beta CDR3 regions were amplified from the RNA transcripts. For the first round of RT-PCR on the TCR CDR3, the HTBI primer set was used together with the Qiagen OneStep RT-PCR kit. A second multiplex PCR round built the libraries, followed by size selection and purification. Libraries were sequenced paired-end with 100 bp reads on an Illumina HiSeq2000. The authors' analysis ran thus. Raw data were processed with SOAPnuke, discarding reads with adapters, uncalled bases, mean Phred below 15, or no exact constant-primer or identifier match. COPE v1.2.5 was used to merge the high-quality paired reads, and each unique nucleotide sequence was defined as a clonotype. Clonotypes were aligned to IMGT TRBV, TRBD and TRBJ reference segments using MiTCR v1.1. The analysis was restricted to V-J combinations with a frequency above 0.0001, which together covered approximately 99% of the repertoires. The TCS score was defined as the ratio of F50 (clonal expansion) to E x V (chaos), calculated using BLOSUM62-based TCRdist between CDR3 peptides within each V-J. Welch's t-statistics and random forest reduced 514 V-J features to about 12, which were used in a naive Bayes classifier (R e1071). The public reads were quality trimmed at Q25 with fastp and then assembled into clones with MiXCR by TCRdb, keeping productive beta chains. Identical CDR3 proteins give one entry, which carries the most common genes and DNA. The V and J calls were not made by the authors but by TCRdb's processing. This sample lists approximately 420,000 distinct CDR3 sequences; more than 13% were detected once. Around a third of the sample is in the top ten clones.

At the junction V is shortened by 1 base and J by 5 bases; bases outside the gene matches: 4. CDR1 and CDR2 were assigned from the germline V gene as SGHDT and YYEEEE. Spanning cysteine to phenylalanine, the CDR3 consists of 15 amino acids. CDR3 DNA is the only sequence kept; it has 45 bases, read in frame from the first base. The chain employs TRBV5-6 and TRBJ1-5; TRBD1 aligns with 9 central bases. The source material was blood. The sequence was collected from a woman between 25 and 40 years old with Graves' hyperthyroidism. The nucleotide sequence reads TGTGCCAGCAGCTTGACGGACAGGGGTCATCAGCCCCAGCATTTT. It is translated as CASSLTDRGHQPQHF. The full variable domain, with segments outside the CDR3 supplied by the reference TRBV5-6 and TRBJ1-5 proteins, appears as DAGVTQSPTHLIKTRGQQVTLRCSPKSGHDTVSWYQQALGQGPQFIFQYYEEEERQRGNFPDRFSGHQFPNYSSELNVNALLLGDSALYLCASSLTDRGHQPQHFGDGTRLSIL.